The T cell receptor beta chain described here comes from a study of T cells after yellow fever vaccination. Germline V gives CDR1 SEHNR, CDR2 FQNEAQ (reference sequence). This CDR3 contains 14 residues. Trimming took off 1 base at V and 5 bases at J, with 8 bases between the two ends. This clonotype was observed many times. TCRdb reprocessed the 5' RACE reads with MiXCR, giving one entry per CDR3 protein. This table holds about 360,000 distinct CDR3 sequences, around 6.4% found once. The chain employs TRBV7-9 and TRBJ2-2, with D tentatively TRBD2 (5 bases). Sequencing was performed on PBMCs, taken 5 days after the yellow fever booster vaccination. This TCR was sampled from a man between 25 and 39 years old who received the YFV17D yellow fever vaccine. The CDR3, as DNA: TGTGCCAGCAGCTTAGAACTAGAAACCGGGGAGCTGTTTTTT. Translated, it gives CASSLELETGELFF.